This TCR beta chain was found in a study of CD8 T cells in ankylosing spondylitis. Each CDR3 protein is one row after TCRdb ran MiXCR on the 5' RACE reads. This sample has about 200,000 distinct CDR3 sequences, with around a quarter found just once. The V and J ends lost 0 bases and 2 bases respectively, with 11 bases between them. Germline V gives CDR1 SGHVS, CDR2 FNYEAQ. There are 16 residues in the CDR3. Material for sequencing was blood, either unsorted or a sorted T cell fraction (not recorded which). The chain has TRBV7-6 and TRBJ1-5, with D perhaps TRBD1 (5 bases). This TCR came from a male donor with ankylosing spondylitis or in good health (not recorded which). CDR3 protein: CASSLAPQGGNQPQHF. The CDR3 DNA reads as TGTGCCAGCAGCTTAGCCCCCCAAGGGGGCAATCAGCCCCAGCATTTT.